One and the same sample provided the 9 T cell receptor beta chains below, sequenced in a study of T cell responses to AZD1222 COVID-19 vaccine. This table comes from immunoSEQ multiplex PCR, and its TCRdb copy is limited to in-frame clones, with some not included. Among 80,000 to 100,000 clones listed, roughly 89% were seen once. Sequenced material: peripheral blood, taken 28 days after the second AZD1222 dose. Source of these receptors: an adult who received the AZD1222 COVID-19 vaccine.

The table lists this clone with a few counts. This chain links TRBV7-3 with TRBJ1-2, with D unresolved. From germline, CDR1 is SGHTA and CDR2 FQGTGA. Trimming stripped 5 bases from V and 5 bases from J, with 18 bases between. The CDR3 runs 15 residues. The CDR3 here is CASSPAPHLPYGYTF. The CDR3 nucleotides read TGTGCCAGCAGCCCCGCCCCACACCTACCTTATGGCTACACCTTC. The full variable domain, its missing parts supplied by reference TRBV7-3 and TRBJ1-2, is GAGVSQTPSNKVTEKGKYVELRCDPISGHTALYWYRQSLGQGPEFLIYFQGTGAADDSGLPNDRFFAVRPEGSVSTLKIQRTERGDSAVYLCASSPAPHLPYGYTFGSGTRLTVV.

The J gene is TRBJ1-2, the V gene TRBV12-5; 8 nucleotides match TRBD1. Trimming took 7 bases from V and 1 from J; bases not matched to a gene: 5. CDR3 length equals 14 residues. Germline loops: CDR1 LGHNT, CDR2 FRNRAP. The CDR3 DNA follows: TGTGCTAGTGCCGAACAGGGGGGTAACTATGGCTACACCTTC. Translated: CASAEQGGNYGYTF.

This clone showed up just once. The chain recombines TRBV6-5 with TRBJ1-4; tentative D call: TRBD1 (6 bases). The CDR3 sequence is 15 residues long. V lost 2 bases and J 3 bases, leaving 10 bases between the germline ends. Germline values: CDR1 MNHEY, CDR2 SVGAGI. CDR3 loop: CASSYAGQPNEKLFF. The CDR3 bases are TGTGCCAGCAGTTACGCCGGACAGCCTAATGAAAAACTGTTTTTT.

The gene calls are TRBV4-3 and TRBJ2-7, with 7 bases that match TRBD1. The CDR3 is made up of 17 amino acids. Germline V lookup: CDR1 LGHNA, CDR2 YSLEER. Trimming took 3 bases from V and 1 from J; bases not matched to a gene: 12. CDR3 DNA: TGCGCCAGCAGCCAGGGGCTACAGGGGATGGGTTCCTACGAGCAGTACTTC. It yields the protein CASSQGLQGMGSYEQYF.

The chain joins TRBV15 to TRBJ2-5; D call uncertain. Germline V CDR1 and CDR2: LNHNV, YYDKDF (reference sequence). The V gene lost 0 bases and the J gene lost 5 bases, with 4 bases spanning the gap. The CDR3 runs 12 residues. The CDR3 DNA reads TGTGCCACCAGCAGAGATTCGGAGACCCAGTACTTC. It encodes CATSRDSETQYF.

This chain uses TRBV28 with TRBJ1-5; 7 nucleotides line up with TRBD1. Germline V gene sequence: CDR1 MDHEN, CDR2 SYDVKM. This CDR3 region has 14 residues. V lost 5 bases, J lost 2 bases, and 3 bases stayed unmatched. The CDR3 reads CASSPGTGNQPQHF. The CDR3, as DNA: TGTGCCAGCAGTCCCGGGACAGGCAATCAGCCCCAGCATTTT. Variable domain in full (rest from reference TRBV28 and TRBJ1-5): DVKVTQSSRYLVKRTGEKVFLECVQDMDHENMFWYRQDPGLGLRLIYFSYDVKMKEKGDIPEGYSVSREKKERFSLILESASTNQTSMYLCASSPGTGNQPQHFGDGTRLSIL.

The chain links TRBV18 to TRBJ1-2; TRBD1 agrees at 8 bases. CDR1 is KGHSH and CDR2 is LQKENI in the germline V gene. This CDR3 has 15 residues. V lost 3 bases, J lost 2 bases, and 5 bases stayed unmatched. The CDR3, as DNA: TGTGCCAGCTCACCGTCGACAGGGGAAAACTATGGCTACACCTTC. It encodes CASSPSTGENYGYTF.

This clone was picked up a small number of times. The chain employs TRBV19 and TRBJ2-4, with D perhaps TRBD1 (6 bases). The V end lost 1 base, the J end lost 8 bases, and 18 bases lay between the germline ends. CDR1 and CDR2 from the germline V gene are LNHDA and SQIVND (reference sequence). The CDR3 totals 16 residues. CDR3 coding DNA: TGTGCCAGTAGTATAGCCCGTCGAAGCGAGGGGGACATTCAGTACTTC. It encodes CASSIARRSEGDIQYF. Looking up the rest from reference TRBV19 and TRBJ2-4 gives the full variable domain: DGGITQSPKYLFRKEGQNVTLSCEQNLNHDAMYWYRQDPGQGLRLIYYSQIVNDFQKGDIAEGYSVSREKKESFPLTVTSAQKNPTAFYLCASSIARRSEGDIQYFGAGTRLSVL.

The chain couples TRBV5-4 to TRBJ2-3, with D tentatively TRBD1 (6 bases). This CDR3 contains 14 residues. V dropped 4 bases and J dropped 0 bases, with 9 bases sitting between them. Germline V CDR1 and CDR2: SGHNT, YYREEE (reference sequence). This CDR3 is CASSAGQSTDTQYF. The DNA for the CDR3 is TGTGCCAGCAGCGCCGGACAGAGCACAGATACGCAGTATTTT.